This T cell receptor beta chain is from a study of T cells after yellow fever vaccination. This clonotype was found many times. TCRdb redid the calling of the 5' RACE reads with MiXCR, one entry per CDR3 protein. The repertoire holds a few hundred thousand distinct CDR3 sequences, with less than 9% as singletons. V was trimmed by 1 base and J by 1 base, leaving 6 bases between them. This CDR3 is built from 14 residues. CDR1 MNHEY and CDR2 SVGEGT come from the germline V gene. This specimen consisted of CD4+ T cells sorted from PBMCs, obtained 15 days after the yellow fever booster vaccination. V usage is TRBV6-2 or TRBV6-3 and J usage is TRBJ2-3; D uncertain. The sequence came from a man aged 25 to 40 who received the YFV17D yellow fever vaccine. CDR3 in DNA: TGTGCCAGCAGTTACTTTGCGGGCACAGATACGCAGTATTTT. Amino acid sequence: CASSYFAGTDTQYF.